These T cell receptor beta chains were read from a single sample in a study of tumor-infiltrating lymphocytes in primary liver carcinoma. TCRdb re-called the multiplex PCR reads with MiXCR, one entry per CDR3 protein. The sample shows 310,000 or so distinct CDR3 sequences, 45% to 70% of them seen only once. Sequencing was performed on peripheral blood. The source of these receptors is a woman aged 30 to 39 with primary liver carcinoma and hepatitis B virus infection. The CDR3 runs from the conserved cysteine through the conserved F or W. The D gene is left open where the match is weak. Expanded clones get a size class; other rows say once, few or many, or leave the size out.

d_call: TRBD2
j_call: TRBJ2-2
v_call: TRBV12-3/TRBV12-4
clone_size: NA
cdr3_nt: TGTGCCAGCAGACGTAGCGGGAGAACCGGGGAGCTGTTTTTT
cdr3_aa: CASRRSGRTGELFF

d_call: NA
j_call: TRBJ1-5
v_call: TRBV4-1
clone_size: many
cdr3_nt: TGCGCCAGCAGCCAAGCTGGGGGTGGCAATCAGCCCCAGCATTTT
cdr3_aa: CASSQAGGGNQPQHF

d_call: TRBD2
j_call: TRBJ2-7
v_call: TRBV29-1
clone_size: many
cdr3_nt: TGCAGCGTCAAAGGACTGGGAGGTTTGGCGGGAGTTCTCTACGAGCAGTACTTC
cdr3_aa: CSVKGLGGLAGVLYEQYF

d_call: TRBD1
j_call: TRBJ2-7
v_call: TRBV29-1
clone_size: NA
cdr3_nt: TGCAGCTGGTCAGGGGGCGCAAACTACGAGCAGTACTTC
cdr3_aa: CSWSGGANYEQYF

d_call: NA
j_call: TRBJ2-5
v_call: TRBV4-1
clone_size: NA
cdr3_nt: TGCGCCAGCAGCCAAGATGGCAGATCCGACCAAGAGACCCGGTACTTC
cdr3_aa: CASSQDGRSDQETRYF

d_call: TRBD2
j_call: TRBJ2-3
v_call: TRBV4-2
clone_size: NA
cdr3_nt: TGTGCCAGCAGCCAAGAAGTACTAGCGGGAGCCCCAGATACGCAGTATTTT
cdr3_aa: CASSQEVLAGAPDTQYF

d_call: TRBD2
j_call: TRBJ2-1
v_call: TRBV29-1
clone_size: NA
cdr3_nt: TGCAGCGTTACCCGCCGCGGGGCGGGAGGGCCGGGGAATGAGCAGTTCTTC
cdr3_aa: CSVTRRGAGGPGNEQFF

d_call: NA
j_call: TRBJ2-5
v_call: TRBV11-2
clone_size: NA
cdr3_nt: TGTGTCAGCAGGGGGAATCGGGGGGCTGGCGAGACCCAGTACTTC
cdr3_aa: CVSRGNRGAGETQYF

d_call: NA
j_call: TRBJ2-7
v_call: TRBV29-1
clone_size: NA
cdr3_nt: TGCAGCGTTGCGGCTAGTCACCACGAGCAGTACTTC
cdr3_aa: CSVAASHHEQYF

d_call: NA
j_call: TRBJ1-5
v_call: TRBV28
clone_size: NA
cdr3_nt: TGTGCCAGCAGTTCCTCCGGGACCCCCTCCCAGGAGCATTTT
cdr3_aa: CASSSSGTPSQEHF

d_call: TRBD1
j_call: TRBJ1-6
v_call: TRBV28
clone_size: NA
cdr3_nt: TGTGCCAGCAGTGACGCGGGACAGAATAATTCACCCCTCCACTTT
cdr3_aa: CASSDAGQNNSPLHF